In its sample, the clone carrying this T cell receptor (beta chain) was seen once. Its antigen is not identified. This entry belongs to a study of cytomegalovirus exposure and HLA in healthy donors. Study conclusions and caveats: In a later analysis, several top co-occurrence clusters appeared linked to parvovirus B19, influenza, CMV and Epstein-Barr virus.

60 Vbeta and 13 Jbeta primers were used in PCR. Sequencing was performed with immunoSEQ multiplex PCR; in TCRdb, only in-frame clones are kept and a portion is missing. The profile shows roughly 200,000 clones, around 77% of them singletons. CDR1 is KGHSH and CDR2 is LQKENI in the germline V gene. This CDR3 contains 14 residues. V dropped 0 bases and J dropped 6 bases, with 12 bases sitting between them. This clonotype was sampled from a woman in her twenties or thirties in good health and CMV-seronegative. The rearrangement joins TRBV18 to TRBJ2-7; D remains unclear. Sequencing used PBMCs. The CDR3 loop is CASSPPTRSGEQYF. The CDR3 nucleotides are TGTGCCAGCTCACCACCTACCAGGTCCGGCGAGCAGTACTTC.